The clone carrying this T cell receptor (beta chain) was seen more than once but under ten times. Its antigen is not known. The Oncomine TCR Beta short-read assay generated sequence data from the DNA of cultured CD4+ T cells. TCRdb redid the calling of the PCR reads with MiXCR, one entry per CDR3 protein. Among around 14,000 distinct CDR3 sequences listed, approximately 24% were seen once. This record belongs to a study of vaccination and CD4 T cells after COVID-19. Treatment described: 10-day PBMC culture with coronavirus spike peptide pools or control peptides (ViraFEST assay). Trimming removed 6 bases from V and 0 bases from J; junction bases left unmatched: 8. The CDR3 contains 15 residues. The germline CDR1 and CDR2 sequences are MNHNS and SASEGT.

V and J are TRBV6-1 and TRBJ2-7, with 7 bases matching TRBD1. This receptor was obtained from a human donor who had recovered from COVID-19. The source was CD4+ T cells from blood, cultured in vitro, collected after SARS-CoV-2 vaccination. The CDR3 DNA is TGTGCCAGCAGAAAGGGACAGCGGAGCTCCTACGAGCAGTACTTC. It specifies CASRKGQRSSYEQYF.